Below, one T cell receptor (beta chain) is given with its context. The target of this receptor is not known. No base-level quality is on record; no much larger clone is a single base apart. A MiSeq instrument was used for deep resolution sequencing, which targeted depths ranging from 1 in 1 million up to 1 in 200,000 T cells, with coverage averaging 10x for each clonotype. The immunoSEQ hsTCRB Kit was used to generate TCR beta libraries. The paper's processing steps were these. ImmunoSEQ Data Assistant and ImmunoSEQ Analyzer were used for data analysis, and V, D and J genes were assigned according to IMGT definitions. Clonality was computed as one minus normalized Shannon entropy of productive rearrangement frequencies, ranging from 0 to 1. Only overrepresented clonotypes making up at least 0.05% of the repertoire of each patient were included in the public clonotype analysis. Repertoires from about a dozen age-matched healthy donors in immuneACCESS were used as clonality controls. TCRdb obtained this table from immuneACCESS and retained in-frame rearrangements with V and J assigned. These tables miss some clones; where compared with another copy, unresolved V genes account for less than half of the shortfall, and the remainder is unexplained. The V and J calls and clone size were taken over from that table, and D and trimming were inferred from the DNA. Counted in this sample were over 65,000 clones; roughly 72% of them appeared once. Approximately 5.2% of the sample belongs to the ten largest clones.

The data originate from a study of cytotoxic CD8 clonotypes in ibrutinib-treated CLL (dated by TCRdb to the early 2020s). About the full investigation: The cohort had around twelve relapsed/refractory and around 15 treatment-naive patients; some 17 were IGHV unmutated. Partial responses were observed in roughly 24 patients and complete responses in 2; after a median follow-up of 68 months, remission was maintained in some 14 patients and progression was observed in approximately 12. The response samples were drawn at a median of 12 months into treatment, with a range of roughly 6 to 36 months. On average, each sample yielded about 260,000 productive templates and tens of thousands of productive rearrangements. Of the roughly 90 people in the trial, around 24 had longitudinal samples available. Cryopreserved peripheral blood mononuclear cells were collected at three points: before therapy, at response, and at either sustained remission or disease progression. Every sample from remission and from progressive disease was obtained while the patients were still on ibrutinib.

Paper-wide results and their limitations: Baseline clonality was found to be higher than that of age-matched healthy donors and was strongly correlated with circulating CD8+ T-cell counts. Sampling times were not matched between sustained-remission and progressing patients, and lymph node repertoires were not studied. Public clonotypes were rare and either shrank or stayed stable during treatment, and the rise in clonality at ibrutinib response reflected expansion of private clonotypes. At ibrutinib response clonality went up, during sustained remission it held steady, and at progression it dropped back toward baseline.

The sample's time point label, decoded: about a year on ibrutinib. For TCR beta library preparation, roughly 2 micrograms of genomic DNA were extracted from the cryopreserved PBMCs. Longitudinal blood samples from CLL patients on ibrutinib monotherapy underwent high-throughput TCR beta sequencing. The patients took part in an open-label, single-center phase 2 trial of ibrutinib monotherapy. After removal of 8 bases from V and 6 bases from J, the junction retains 9 bases not matched to a gene. The CDR3 has 14 amino acids, counting the end cysteine and phenylalanine. Of the read, only the CDR3 DNA is kept; its 42 bases are in frame from base 1. According to the germline V gene, CDR1 reads SGHNT and CDR2 reads YENEEA.

Sequencing used PBMCs, obtained after 12 months of ibrutinib treatment. The clonotype was recovered from a human donor with chronic lymphocytic leukemia. Recombination linked TRBV11-3 to TRBJ2-1; 8 central nucleotides agree with TRBD2. The sequence in DNA is TGTGCCAGCTCCCCCGGGGGGGTTATCAATGAGCAGTTCTTC. Translated, it reads CASSPGGVINEQFF.